These T cell receptor beta chains were read from a single sample in a study of cytomegalovirus exposure and HLA in healthy donors. Produced via immunoSEQ multiplex PCR; TCRdb's table is partial and in-frame only. The sample shows 100,000 to 120,000 clones, over 65% of them seen only once. The sequenced sample was PBMCs. Receptors originate from a woman aged 25-40 years in good health and CMV-seronegative. CDR3s include the opening cysteine and the closing phenylalanine or tryptophan. D genes are given only for firm matches. Only some rows state a clone size, as once, few, many or a class for expanded clones.

D	size	V	J	DNA	CDR3
TRBD1	many	TRBV5-1	TRBJ2-2	TGCGCCAGCAGCAAAGACAGGGTGGGGGAGCTGTTTTTT	CASSKDRVGELFF
TRBD1	NA	TRBV4-3	TRBJ2-1	TGCGCCAGCAGCCAAGCCCGGACAGGGGGCATCAATGAGCAGTTCTTC	CASSQARTGGINEQFF
NA	NA	TRBV5-5	TRBJ1-6	TGTGCCAGCAGCCCGCTAGGGGAATCCTATAATTCACCCCTCCACTTT	CASSPLGESYNSPLHF
TRBD1	NA	TRBV7-6	TRBJ2-7	TGTGCCAGCAGCTTATTTACAGGGGACAAAGGCGTACACGAGCAGTACTTC	CASSLFTGDKGVHEQYF
NA	NA	TRBV27	TRBJ2-4	TGTGCCAGCAGTTCGGAGCTAGCCAAAAACATTCAGTACTTC	CASSSELAKNIQYF
TRBD2	few	TRBV6-5	TRBJ2-2	TGTGCCAGCAGTGTTCTGACTAGCGTGCTCGGGGAGCTGTTTTTT	CASSVLTSVLGELFF
NA	NA	TRBV4-3	TRBJ2-7	TGCGCCAGCAGCCAAGAGGTAGAGGCAGGGGATTACGAGCAGTACTTC	CASSQEVEAGDYEQYF
NA	NA	TRBV19	TRBJ1-1	TGTGCCAGTAGGCGCACGAACACTGAAGCTTTCTTT	CASRRTNTEAFF
NA	NA	TRBV5-1	TRBJ2-7	TGCGCCAGCAGCCTCGGGGATTCACGGGGGGAGCAGTACTTC	CASSLGDSRGEQYF
NA	NA	TRBV5-4	TRBJ1-6	TGTGCCAGCAGCCAACAGGGACCCAATTCACCCCTCCACTTT	CASSQQGPNSPLHF
NA	NA	TRBV18	TRBJ2-3	TGTGCCAGCTCACCATTCCATTCAAAAGAGGAGTATTTT	CASSPFHSKEEYF
TRBD2	few	TRBV4-3	TRBJ2-1	TGCGCCAGCAGCCACCGAGCGGGGCTCAATGAGCAGTTCTTC	CASSHRAGLNEQFF
TRBD1	NA	TRBV13	TRBJ2-7	TGTGCCAGCAGCTCCACAAGAAACAGGGGTTTCGCCGAGCAGTACTTC	CASSSTRNRGFAEQYF
NA	NA	TRBV4-1	TRBJ2-7	TGCGCCAGCAGCCAAGATATAAATCATATAGAGTACTTC	CASSQDINHIEYF
TRBD2	NA	TRBV29-1	TRBJ2-7	TGCAGCGTCAATCTAGCGGGGCTTCCCTACGAGCAGTACTTC	CSVNLAGLPYEQYF
TRBD1	few	TRBV4-3	TRBJ2-5	TGCGCCAGCAGCCAAGTTGGACAGGCACTGTGGGAGCAGTACTTC	CASSQVGQALWEQYF
NA	once	TRBV9	TRBJ2-3	TGTGCCAGCAGCGTAGATGAGGGGGTTAGAGATACGCAGTATTTT	CASSVDEGVRDTQYF
NA	NA	TRBV19	TRBJ1-1	TGTGCCAGTAGTATGTACATGAGGCCATTGAACACTGAAGCTTTCTTT	CASSMYMRPLNTEAFF
NA	NA	TRBV19	TRBJ2-7	TGTGCCAGTAGTATACACAGGGCCTCCTACGAGCAGTACTTC	CASSIHRASYEQYF
TRBD2	NA	TRBV7-2	TRBJ2-7	TGTGCCAGCAGCTACAAAGCGGGGCTCACCTACGAGCAGTACTTC	CASSYKAGLTYEQYF
NA	NA	TRBV5-1	TRBJ2-7	TGCGCCAGCAGCTCATACTTGCAATCCTACGAGCAGTACTTC	CASSSYLQSYEQYF
NA	NA	TRBV6-1	TRBJ2-1	TGTGCCAGCCCGGCGGGACGGCACCTCAATGAGCAGTTCTTC	CASPAGRHLNEQFF
TRBD2	NA	TRBV19	TRBJ2-2	TGTGCCAGTAGCAACAATGAGGGACTAGCGGGAGTCTGGACCGGGGAGCTGTTTTTT	CASSNNEGLAGVWTGELFF
NA	NA	TRBV10-3	TRBJ2-2	TGTGCCATCAGTGACGGACTCCACGAGGGCACCGGGGAGCTGTTTTTT	CAISDGLHEGTGELFF
NA	NA	TRBV4-3	TRBJ2-5	TGCGCCAGCAGCCAAGGCGGGGGCGAGACCCAGTACTTC	CASSQGGGETQYF
TRBD2	NA	TRBV4-3	TRBJ2-7	TGCGCCAGCAGCCAAGATAGCGGGGGGGCTTCATACGAGCAGTACTTC	CASSQDSGGASYEQYF
TRBD1	NA	TRBV29-1	TRBJ2-7	TGCAGCGTTGATGTTGGACAGGGGGCCGCCTACGAGCAGTACTTC	CSVDVGQGAAYEQYF
TRBD2	NA	TRBV28	TRBJ2-5	TGTGCCAGCAGTTTATTTGGCGGGGGTGAGACCCAGTACTTC	CASSLFGGGETQYF
TRBD1	NA	TRBV29-1	TRBJ1-2	TGCAGCGTCCTAGGGACAGGGTTGAATGGCTACACCTTC	CSVLGTGLNGYTF
NA	NA	TRBV19	TRBJ1-5	TGTGCCAGTAATGGGGCAGTGGAACAGCCCCAGCATTTT	CASNGAVEQPQHF
NA	NA	TRBV28	TRBJ2-3	TGTGCCAGCACAACGAGGCGTGAGAGTACGCAGTATTTT	CASTTRRESTQYF
NA	NA	TRBV5-8	TRBJ2-1	TGTGCCAGCACCCGAGTTGGGTTAGCGTACAATGAGCAGTTCTTC	CASTRVGLAYNEQFF
NA	once	TRBV30	TRBJ1-1	TGTGCCTGGAGTGACGGTTCCGAGGACACTGAAGCTTTCTTT	CAWSDGSEDTEAFF
TRBD2	NA	TRBV30	TRBJ2-3	TGTGCCTGGAGTTCTAGTCGGACTAGCGGGATCGCAGATACGCAGTATTTT	CAWSSSRTSGIADTQYF
TRBD2	NA	TRBV7-2	TRBJ2-7	TGTGCCAGCAGCTTAGACGCGGGGGGAAGCTCCTACGAGCAGTACTTC	CASSLDAGGSSYEQYF
NA	NA	TRBV4-3	TRBJ1-5	TGCGCCAGCAGCCAGACGTGGGAGGGTTTCCAGCCCCAGCATTTT	CASSQTWEGFQPQHF
NA	NA	TRBV2	TRBJ1-3	TGTGCCAGCAGTTGGGAGGGGTTCACCATATATTTT	CASSWEGFTIYF
TRBD2	NA	TRBV28	TRBJ2-1	TGTGCCAGCGGGCCTCCGGGACTAGTCAATGAGCAGTTCTTC	CASGPPGLVNEQFF
NA	NA	TRBV20-1	TRBJ2-4	TGCAGTGCCGCGACAGAAAACATTCAGTACTTC	CSAATENIQYF
NA	NA	TRBV11-1	TRBJ2-7	TGTGCCAGCAGCTTAGGTTGGGGCATCTACGAGCAGTACTTC	CASSLGWGIYEQYF
NA	once	TRBV4-3	TRBJ2-1	TGCGCCAGCAGCCAAGAGGTACAGTACAATGAGCAGTTCTTC	CASSQEVQYNEQFF
NA	NA	TRBV10-3	TRBJ2-3	TGTGCCATCAGTGATGAGGCAGGGGGCACAGATACGCAGTATTTT	CAISDEAGGTDTQYF
NA	NA	TRBV6-5	TRBJ2-3	TGTGCCAGCAGTTACTCGCGGGGCGTCACAGATACGCAGTATTTT	CASSYSRGVTDTQYF
NA	NA	TRBV28	TRBJ1-5	TGTGCCAGCAGTCCTCGGGCAGGGGCACAGCCCCAGCATTTT	CASSPRAGAQPQHF
TRBD1	NA	TRBV7-9	TRBJ2-7	TGTGCCAGCAGCTTGGACAGGGCTGTAAACGAGCAGTACTTC	CASSLDRAVNEQYF
TRBD1	NA	TRBV7-6	TRBJ2-7	TGTGCCAGCAGCTTAGGGAGGTGGGGACAGCGACCCTACGAGCAGTACTTC	CASSLGRWGQRPYEQYF
TRBD1	NA	TRBV2	TRBJ1-1	TGTGCCAGCAGCAAATTCCGGGACAGGGTAACTGAAGCTTTCTTT	CASSKFRDRVTEAFF
TRBD1	NA	TRBV16	TRBJ2-3	TGTGCCAGCATCAGGGACAGAGGCACAGATACGCAGTATTTT	CASIRDRGTDTQYF
TRBD1	NA	TRBV7-2	TRBJ2-3	TGTGCCAGCAGCTTAGCACAGGGGCCAGATACGCAGTATTTT	CASSLAQGPDTQYF
TRBD2	NA	TRBV7-8	TRBJ2-1	TGTGCCAGCAGCCCGAGGCAGCGGGAGGCGTACAATGAGCAGTTCTTC	CASSPRQREAYNEQFF